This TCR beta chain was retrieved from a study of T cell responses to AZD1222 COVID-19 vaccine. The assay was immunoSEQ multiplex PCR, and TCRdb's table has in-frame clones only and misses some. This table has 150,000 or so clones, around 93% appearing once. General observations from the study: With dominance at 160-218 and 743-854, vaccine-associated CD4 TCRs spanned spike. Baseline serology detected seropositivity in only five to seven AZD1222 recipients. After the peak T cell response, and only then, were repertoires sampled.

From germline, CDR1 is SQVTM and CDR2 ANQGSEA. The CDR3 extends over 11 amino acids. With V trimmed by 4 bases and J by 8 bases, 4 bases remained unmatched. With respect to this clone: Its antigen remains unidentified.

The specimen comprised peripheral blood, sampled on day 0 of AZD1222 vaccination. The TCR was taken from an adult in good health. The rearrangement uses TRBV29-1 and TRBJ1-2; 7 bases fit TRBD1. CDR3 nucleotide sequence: TGCAGCGTTGGACAGGGTGGGGGCTACACCTTC. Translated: CSVGQGGGYTF.